The 12 T cell receptor beta chains below were found in one sample sequenced in a study of T cell responses to AZD1222 COVID-19 vaccine. Sequencing was performed with immunoSEQ multiplex PCR; in TCRdb, only in-frame clones are kept and a portion is missing. The sample consists of roughly 80,000 clones, 70% to 90% of them appearing once. This material consisted of peripheral blood, taken on day 0 of MenACWY control vaccination. Receptor source: an adult in good health.

The chain couples TRBV7-9 to TRBJ2-6; 8 nucleotides match TRBD1. CDR1 SEHNR and CDR2 FQNEAQ come from the germline V gene (reference sequence). The V segment lost 1 base and the J segment 2 bases; nucleotides outside the gene matches: 1. The CDR3 is 16 amino acids. The CDR3, as DNA: TGTGCCAGCAGCTTAGTGGACAGGGCTGGGGCCAACGTCCTGACTTTC. Encoded protein: CASSLVDRAGANVLTF.

The chain employs TRBV7-2 and TRBJ2-7; unclear D gene. V shed 3 bases and J shed 2 bases, with 8 bases lying between them. The germline CDR1 and CDR2 sequences are SGHTA and FQGNSA. The CDR3 spans 13 residues. CDR3 loop: CASSFVKAYEQYF. In DNA form, the CDR3 reads TGTGCCAGCAGCTTTGTCAAGGCCTACGAGCAGTACTTC.

This rearrangement joins TRBV28 to TRBJ1-2; unclear D gene. With 3 bases removed from V and 8 bases from J, the gap between germline ends came to 7 bases. Per germline, CDR1 MDHEN and CDR2 SYDVKM. There are 11 residues in the CDR3. This CDR3 is CASSFGRGYTF. The CDR3 DNA is TGTGCCAGCAGTTTTGGGCGAGGCTACACCTTC.

V and J are TRBV2 and TRBJ1-3; tentatively, D is TRBD1 (5 bases). The CDR3 length is 14 residues. Per germline, CDR1 SNHLY and CDR2 FYNNEI. Trimming removed 4 bases from V and 7 bases from J, with 14 bases in between. CDR3 coding DNA: TGTGCCAGCAGTGTCCGGGACGGGGGGAACACCATATATTTT. Its protein product is CASSVRDGGNTIYF. The whole variable domain, remainder taken from reference TRBV2 and TRBJ1-3, is EPEVTQTPSHQVTQMGQEVILRCVPISNHLYFYWYRQILGQKVEFLVSFYNNEISEKSEIFDDQFSVERPDGSNFTLKIRSTKLEDSAMYFCASSVRDGGNTIYFGEGSWLTVV.

V gene TRBV27 combines with J gene TRBJ1-5; the D gene is possibly TRBD1 (5 bases). The V and J ends lost 5 bases and 11 bases respectively, with 19 bases between them. The CDR3 is made up of 14 amino acids. Germline assignment: CDR1 MNHEY and CDR2 SMNVEV (reference sequence). The CDR3: CASSPGIFRRAQHF. The CDR3 nucleotides are TGTGCCAGCAGTCCAGGGATCTTCAGGAGAGCCCAGCATTTT.

This clone was seen a single time. Other DNA sequences from this sample encode an identical CDR3 as well. The CDR3 DNA reads TGTGCCAGCAGTTTACAGGGAGGTGGAAACACCATATATTTT. Translating gives CASSLQGGGNTIYF. V usage is TRBV7-2 and J usage is TRBJ1-3, with a possible D match to TRBD1 (6 bases). In germline, CDR1 is SGHTA, CDR2 FQGNSA. Trimming pared 6 bases from V and 3 bases from J, leaving 12 bases between. CDR3 size: 14 residues.

The chain combines TRBV4-3 with TRBJ2-7; a possible D gene is TRBD1 (8 bases). Looked up from germline, CDR1 is LGHNA and CDR2 is YSLEER. The CDR3 contains 13 residues. The ends were cut back, 4 bases at V and 7 bases at J, with 14 bases in the middle. DNA of the CDR3: TGCGCCAGCAGCCCCAGCGGGACAGGAGAGCAGTACTTC. Translating it yields CASSPSGTGEQYF.

This chain uses TRBV19 with TRBJ2-2, with 7 nucleotides matching TRBD1. CDR3 size: 18 residues. J gave up 5 bases and V 1 base, and 13 bases lay outside the gene matches. Germline loops: CDR1 LNHDA, CDR2 SQIVND (reference sequence). CDR3 amino acids: CASSIAPTQGVVTGELFF. In DNA form, the CDR3 reads TGTGCCAGTAGTATAGCCCCGACTCAGGGGGTGGTTACCGGGGAGCTGTTTTTT.

V usage is TRBV6-2 or TRBV6-3 and J usage is TRBJ2-1; 10 bases are shared with TRBD2. The CDR3 extends over 16 amino acids. Germline CDR1 and CDR2: MNHEY and SVGEGT. V lost 0 bases to trimming and J lost 9 bases; unmatched junction nucleotides: 8. CDR3 residues: CASSYSLSGGAAEQFF. Written as DNA, the CDR3 is TGTGCCAGCAGTTACTCCTTGAGCGGGGGGGCGGCTGAGCAGTTCTTC.

The J gene is TRBJ1-2, the V gene TRBV28, with D possibly TRBD1 on 5 matching bases. The V and J ends lost 8 bases and 2 bases respectively, with 15 bases between them. CDR1 is MDHEN and CDR2 is SYDVKM in the germline V gene. This CDR3 has 14 amino acids. CDR3 sequence (DNA): TGTGCCAGCCAGTTCGCCGGGGGGAACTATGGCTACACCTTC. This encodes CASQFAGGNYGYTF.

In this sample, this clone turned up a few times. The chain couples TRBV5-1 to TRBJ2-1; D possibly corresponds to TRBD2 (8 bases). Germline CDR1 SGHRS, CDR2 YFSETQ. This CDR3 contains 15 residues. The V and J ends lost 3 bases and 8 bases respectively, with 18 bases between them. CDR3 residues: CASSSVGTAGDEQFF. CDR3 DNA: TGCGCCAGCAGCTCCGTCGGGACAGCGGGGGATGAGCAGTTCTTC. Combining the CDR3 with reference TRBV5-1 and TRBJ2-1 gives the whole variable domain KAGVTQTPRYLIKTRGQQVTLSCSPISGHRSVSWYQQTPGQGLQFLFEYFSETQRNKGNFPGRFSGRQFSNSRSEMNVSTLELGDSALYLCASSSVGTAGDEQFFGPGTRLTVL.

This clone was seen just once. The chain joins TRBV12-3 or TRBV12-4 to TRBJ2-5; D ambiguous. Trimming stripped 1 base from V and 5 bases from J, with 2 bases between. This CDR3 region has 11 residues. CDR3 residues: CASSLGETQYF. For the CDR3, the DNA is TGTGCCAGCAGTTTAGGGGAGACCCAGTACTTC.